The next 7 T cell receptor beta chains were all read from a single sample in a study of vaccination and CD4 T cells after COVID-19. CD4+ T cells that had been cultured provided DNA sequenced with the Oncomine TCR Beta short-read assay. TCRdb itself ran the PCR reads through MiXCR, one entry per CDR3 protein. This sample carries roughly 18,000 distinct CDR3 sequences, about 51% of them seen once, and the ten largest clones take 21%. Regarding time point: late sampling 161 to 241 days after vaccination in a few convalescent patients. Treatment denoted: 10-day PBMC culture with coronavirus spike peptide pools or control peptides (ViraFEST assay). No antigen has been assigned to these receptors. Sequencing was performed on CD4+ T cells from blood, cultured in vitro, taken about 7 months after SARS-CoV-2 vaccination. These receptors were obtained from a human donor who had recovered from COVID-19.

V gene TRBV6-2 or TRBV6-3 combines with J gene TRBJ1-2; possible D gene TRBD1, 5 bases. The CDR3 extends over 13 amino acids. Trimming took off 6 bases at V and 8 bases at J, with 16 bases between the two ends. From germline, CDR1 is MNHEY and CDR2 SVGEGT. CDR3 in DNA: TGTGCCAGCAGAAAGGAGGCCCGGGGCGGCTACACCTTC. It encodes CASRKEARGGYTF.

This chain links TRBV5-4 with TRBJ1-6; D remains unclear. CDR3 length equals 15 residues. CDR1 and CDR2 (germline): SGHNT, YYREEE (reference sequence). Trimming removed 4 bases from V and 8 bases from J, with 16 bases in between. The CDR3 loop is CASSPQRDKDSPLHF. CDR3 DNA sequence: TGTGCCAGCAGCCCCCAGCGTGACAAGGATTCACCCCTCCACTTT.

This chain connects TRBV15 to TRBJ2-7, with D unclear. Trimming shortened V by 0 bases and J by 4 bases, and 7 bases separated the two germline ends. Germline lookup yields CDR1 LNHNV and CDR2 YYDKDF (reference sequence). This CDR3 has 13 residues. The CDR3 loop is CATSREPGYEQYF. The CDR3 DNA is TGTGCCACCAGCAGAGAACCCGGATACGAGCAGTACTTC.

This clonotype was detected only a few times. This chain connects TRBV11-3 to TRBJ2-1; D might be TRBD2 (6 bases). The CDR3 extends over 15 amino acids. Germline CDR1 SGHNT, CDR2 YENEEA. Trimming took 5 bases from V and 6 from J, leaving 17 bases between them. The CDR3 DNA reads as TGTGCCAGCAGCCAGGATGGAGGGCGAGGCAATGAGCAGTTCTTC. It encodes CASSQDGGRGNEQFF.

V is TRBV6-1 and J is TRBJ1-4; perhaps TRBD1 as D (5 bases). Trimming pared 7 bases from V and 6 bases from J, leaving 18 bases between. CDR3 length: 15 amino acids. The germline gives CDR1 MNHNS, CDR2 SASEGT. CDR3 in amino acids: CASIPGRDGYEKLFF. The CDR3 nucleotides are TGTGCCAGCATTCCGGGACGGGACGGGTATGAAAAACTGTTTTTT.

The chain combines TRBV20-1 with TRBJ1-6; D gene unclear. V lost 0 bases, J lost 6 bases, and 6 bases lay in between. The CDR3 spans 13 residues. Per the germline V gene, CDR1 is DFQATT and CDR2 is SNEGSKA (reference sequence). The CDR3 here is CSARDPGNSPLHF. CDR3 nucleotides: TGCAGTGCTAGAGATCCTGGTAATTCACCCCTCCACTTT.

This chain links TRBV7-8 with TRBJ1-1, with 7 bases lining up with TRBD1. There are 15 residues in the CDR3. Germline-derived CDR1 and CDR2 are SGHVS and FQNEAQ. Losses at the gene ends were 5 bases for V and 1 base for J; bases not matched to a gene: 7. The CDR3 DNA reads as TGTGCCAGCAGCCGTAATCGACAGGGGAACACTGAAGCTTTCTTT. This translates into CASSRNRQGNTEAFF.